The 30 T cell receptor beta chains below come from one sample, sequenced in a study of tumor-infiltrating lymphocytes in primary liver carcinoma. The template, roughly 510 ng total RNA, yielded TCR beta cDNA made with a constant-region primer. The TCR beta library was amplified through three nested multiplex PCR rounds in a modified ARM-PCR procedure. Both of the initial two PCR rounds ran for approximately 10 cycles and employed TRBV1-TRBV30 forward primers alongside a C-beta reverse primer. Each CDR3 protein gets one entry after TCRdb re-called the multiplex PCR reads with MiXCR. Of tens of thousands of distinct CDR3 sequences in the sample, 65% to 85% were seen once. The tissue used was unsorted bulk material of roughly 17-34 mg. RNA and DNA were co-extracted from it with the AllPrep DNA/RNA mini kit. The specimen was liver tumor tissue from sampling region 2. The subset was: tumor region T2, inferior pole. The source is a woman aged 25 to 39 with primary liver carcinoma and hepatitis B virus infection.

This clonotype was counted once. The CDR3 carries no conserved terminal phenylalanine or tryptophan, so it likely arises from a read error. The V call is TRBV11-2, the J call TRBJ2-2; the D is unclear. The CDR3 consists of 16 residues. CDR1 SGHAT and CDR2 FQNNGV come from the germline V gene. The CDR3, as DNA: TGTGTCAGCAGCCCCGATCCCCAATTGAACACCCGGGAGCTGTTTTCT. Amino acid sequence: CVSSPDPQLNTRELFS.

This clonotype appeared many times. This chain links TRBV28 with TRBJ1-1, with 8 bases matching TRBD1. V lost 5 bases and J lost 7; bases outside the gene matches: 15. The CDR3 loop spans 16 amino acids. In germline, CDR1 is MDHEN, CDR2 SYDVKM. The CDR3 sequence is CASSTIALDRENEAFF. CDR3 DNA sequence: TGTGCCAGCAGTACGATAGCCCTGGACAGGGAAAATGAAGCTTTCTTT.

Concerning this clonotype itself: One end of the junction does not line up with germline, which may come from a read error. The rearrangement joins TRBV12-3 or TRBV12-4 to TRBJ2-1; 7 bases are shared with TRBD2. The CDR3 has 15 amino acids. The CDR3 nucleotides are TGTGCCAGCAGCCTTACTGGGGCTAGCGGACTTGAGCAGCTCTTC. Its translation is CASSLTGASGLEQLF.

The chain links TRBV13 to TRBJ1-1; TRBD1 might be the D (6 bases). The CDR3 length is 17 residues. The ends were cut back, 0 bases at V and 13 bases at J, with 27 bases in the middle. Looked up from germline, CDR1 is PRHDT and CDR2 is FYEKMQ (reference sequence). CDR3 protein: CASSLGGFGIRDTGVFF. The CDR3 coding sequence is TGTGCCAGCAGCTTAGGAGGGTTTGGTATTAGGGACACTGGAGTTTTCTTT. Together with reference TRBV13 and TRBJ1-1, the CDR3 gives the full variable domain: AAGVIQSPRHLIKEKRETATLKCYPIPRHDTVYWYQQGPGQDPQFLISFYEKMQSDKGSIPDRFSAQQFSDYHSELNMSSLELGDSALYFCASSLGGFGIRDTGVFFGQGTRLTVV.

On this clonotype: The missing conserved phenylalanine or tryptophan at the end of this CDR3 makes a read error likely. The rearrangement links TRBV4-2 to TRBJ2-7; the D is unclear. Germline CDR1 reads LGHNA; CDR2 reads YNFKEQ. The CDR3 contains 14 residues. CDR3 loop: CASSLGPCVYEQYL. The CDR3 nucleotides are TGTGCCAGCAGCTTAGGGCCCTGTGTCTACGAACAGTACTTA.

Details on this clonotype: One end of the junction does not line up with germline, which may come from a read error. The chain joins TRBV5-6 to TRBJ2-3; D is tentatively TRBD1 or TRBD2 (5 bases each). The CDR3 spans 12 residues. Germline loops: CDR1 SGHDT, CDR2 YYEEEE. The CDR3 DNA sequence: TGTGTCAGCAGCTTGGGGGCAGATACGCAGTATTTT. It codes for CVSSLGADTQYF.

As concerns this clonotype: At one end, the junction sequence differs from germline, possibly due to a read error. The chain combines TRBV6-2 or TRBV6-3 with TRBJ1-2, with D perhaps TRBD1 (5 bases). The CDR3 sequence is 13 residues long. CDR1 MNHEY and CDR2 SVGEGT come from the germline V gene. CDR3 bases: TGTGCCAGTAATCCACAGGCAGACTATGGCTACATCTTC. This sequence encodes CASNPQADYGYIF.

About this clonotype: A read error may produce the germline difference seen at one junction end. The rearrangement uses TRBV6-5 and TRBJ2-5; TRBD1 matches 10 bases. From germline, CDR1 is MNHEY and CDR2 SVGAGI. The CDR3 covers 13 residues. The CDR3 spells CAISVDRGLTRYF. The CDR3 region has the DNA TGTGCCATCAGTGTCGACAGGGGGCTGACCCGGTACTTC.

CDR3 sequence reads: CASSLKKGRLDEAFF. The CDR3 DNA reads TGTGCCAGCAGTTTAAAAAAAGGGAGGTTAGATGAAGCTTTCTTT. The J gene is TRBJ1-1, the V gene TRBV11-2; no clear D gene. V lost 6 bases and J lost 7, with 21 bases in between. In germline, CDR1 is SGHAT, CDR2 FQNNGV. The CDR3 consists of 15 residues.

Notes on this clonotype: The junction and the germline gene differ at one end; a read error may be behind it. V is TRBV11-2 and J is TRBJ2-2; D is perhaps TRBD2 (5 bases). The CDR3 contains 15 residues. The germline gives CDR1 SGHAT, CDR2 FQNNGV. CDR3 bases: TGTGCCAGCAGCTCGCTACGGTTAGGCATCGGGGAGCTGTTTTTC. It translates to CASSSLRLGIGELFF.

In regard to this clonotype: It is likely a read error, because the conserved phenylalanine at the end of the CDR3 is missing. This rearrangement joins TRBV4-3 to TRBJ2-1; a weak D match, TRBD2 (6 bases). V was shortened by 1 base and J by 0 bases, with 10 bases between the two germline ends. From germline, CDR1 is LGHNA and CDR2 YSLEER. The CDR3 covers 16 residues. Written as DNA, the CDR3 is TGCGCCAGCAGCCAAGTTGCGGGAAACTCCTACAATGAGCAGTTCTTA. The encoded protein is CASSQVAGNSYNEQFL.

Remarks on this clonotype: An end of the junction differs from the germline gene, which may be a read error. The gene calls are TRBV6-5 and TRBJ2-2; TRBD1 matches 8 bases. Germline CDR1 MNHEY, CDR2 SVGAGI. The CDR3 extends over 15 amino acids. CDR3 nucleotides: TGCGCCAGCAATCCGCGGACAGGGTTCACCGGGAAGCTGTTTTTT. The encoded protein is CASNPRTGFTGKLFF.

About this clonotype: This CDR3 fails to terminate in the conserved phenylalanine or tryptophan, so it likely reflects a read error. The chain employs TRBV6-5 and TRBJ2-7; TRBD2 agrees at 8 bases. J gave up 10 bases and V 2 bases, and 16 bases lay outside the gene matches. The CDR3 is 16 amino acids. Germline V gene sequence: CDR1 MNHEY, CDR2 SVGAGI. The CDR3 region is CASSYRVAGWGYGQYS. CDR3 sequence (DNA): TGTGCCAGCAGTTACAGGGTAGCGGGGTGGGGCTACGGACAGTACTCC.

Concerning this clonotype itself: The junction departs from the called germline gene at one end, perhaps through a read error. The gene calls are TRBV10-3 and TRBJ2-1; D not certain. From germline, CDR1 is ENHRY and CDR2 SYGVKD. The length of the CDR3 is 14 residues. The CDR3 region has the DNA TGTGACATCAGTCCCACGGCGACCCGTGGTGAGCAGTTCTTC. Translated: CDISPTATRGEQFF.

Of note for this clonotype: A junction end diverges from the germline sequence, so it may reflect a read error. The V call is TRBV11-2, the J call TRBJ2-7; D remains ambiguous. Germline V gene sequence: CDR1 SGHAT, CDR2 FQNNGV. The CDR3 runs to 13 residues. CDR3 loop: CASNLSVSPERYF. The CDR3 DNA reads as TGTGCCAGCAACTTAAGTGTTTCCCCCGAGCGGTACTTC.

Comment on this clonotype: The germline gene is not matched at one end of the junction; a read error may be the cause. The chain has TRBV10-3 and TRBJ2-5, with D unresolved. Germline V gene sequence: CDR1 ENHRY, CDR2 SYGVKD. The CDR3 covers 15 residues. CDR3 protein: CANSKSAIKQETQYF. CDR3 in DNA: TGTGCCAACAGTAAGTCGGCTATCAAACAAGAGACCCAGTACTTC.

The genes are TRBV11-1 and TRBJ2-1; 14 nucleotides match TRBD2. This CDR3 is built from 17 residues. Trimming took 8 bases from V and 9 from J; bases not matched to a gene: 15. Germline V gene data show CDR1 as SGHAT and CDR2 as FQDESV (reference sequence). As DNA, the CDR3 is TGTGCCAGCTGCCTGGGACTAGCGGGAGAAGTTGACATTGAGCAGTTCTTC. Its translation is CASCLGLAGEVDIEQFF.

A remark on this clonotype: No conserved phenylalanine or tryptophan is present at the end of the CDR3, so a read error is the likely explanation. V usage is TRBV4-3 and J usage is TRBJ2-1; D is undetermined. The CDR3 length is 15 residues. V shed 1 base and J shed 9 bases, with 16 bases lying between them. In germline, CDR1 is LGHNA, CDR2 YSLEER. Here the CDR3 reads CASSQGTKWSGEQFL. CDR3 DNA sequence: TGCGCCAGCAGCCAAGGCACGAAATGGTCCGGTGAGCAGTTCTTA.

In regard to this clonotype: The junction departs from the called germline gene at one end, perhaps through a read error. The V gene is TRBV10-3, the J gene TRBJ2-5; D is uncertain. Germline CDR1 is ENHRY and CDR2 is SYGVKD. CDR3 length: 15 residues. Here the CDR3 reads CATSESGTRQETEYF. The CDR3 DNA reads as TGTGCCACCAGTGAGTCGGGTACCAGACAAGAGACCGAGTACTTC.

Worth noting for this clonotype: As the CDR3 is not closed by the conserved phenylalanine or tryptophan, this likely results from a read error. The rearrangement joins TRBV6-2 or TRBV6-3 to TRBJ2-3; D is unclear. Germline V CDR1 and CDR2: MNHEY, SVGEGT. The CDR3 totals 16 residues. Trimming removed 3 bases at V and 4 bases at J, with 17 bases between. CDR3: CASSYAGFGLPDTQYL. The CDR3 bases are TGTGCCAGCAGTTATGCCGGGTTCGGTCTGCCAGATACGCAGTATCTT.

In regard to this clonotype: This CDR3 fails to terminate in the conserved phenylalanine or tryptophan, so it likely reflects a read error. The chain employs TRBV11-2 and TRBJ2-7; no definite D call. Trimming removed 1 base from V and 4 bases from J, with 8 bases in between. The CDR3 totals 13 residues. Germline assignment: CDR1 SGHAT and CDR2 FQNNGV. The CDR3: CASSLGSKYEQYS. The CDR3 DNA reads as TGTGCCAGCAGCTTAGGCTCGAAGTACGAGCAGTACTCC.

This clonotype was seen only once. A read error is likely, as this CDR3 ends without the conserved phenylalanine or tryptophan. V usage is TRBV28 and J usage is TRBJ1-2; TRBD1 matches at 8 bases. Per germline, CDR1 MDHEN and CDR2 SYDVKM. CDR3 length equals 16 residues. DNA for the CDR3: TGTGCCAACAGTCTTCCCCCGGGACAGGTGCCCTATGGCTACACCTCC. As protein: CANSLPPGQVPYGYTS.

With respect to this clonotype: The conserved phenylalanine or tryptophan is not found at the CDR3 terminus, so this likely reflects a read error. The limits of the CDR3 on the DNA are not certain, so only TCRdb's listed CDR3 is given. The genes are TRBV11-2 and TRBJ2-7. Germline V gene sequence: CDR1 SGHAT, CDR2 FQNNGV. The CDR3 spans 13 residues, counting both ends. The CDR3 protein is CASSLGSNYEKYI.

Points on this clonotype: The junction departs from the called germline gene at one end, perhaps through a read error. CDR3 in DNA: TGTGCCAGCAGCCAAAATATAATCGCTGGGGCCAACGTGCTGACTTTC. Translation gives CASSQNIIAGANVLTF. This rearrangement joins TRBV4-2 to TRBJ2-6, with D possibly TRBD1 on 5 matching bases. The germline V gene encodes CDR1 LGHNA and CDR2 YNFKEQ. The CDR3 contains 16 residues.

This clonotype was counted a single time. One end of the junction does not line up with germline, which may come from a read error. CDR3 coding DNA: TGTGCCAGCAGCTTCACATTTGGGACTAGCGGGAGTTTAAATACGCAGTGTTTT. Encoded protein: CASSFTFGTSGSLNTQCF. This rearrangement joins TRBV11-2 to TRBJ2-3, with TRBD2 matching 14 bases. This CDR3 contains 18 residues. CDR1 and CDR2 from the germline V gene are SGHAT and FQNNGV.

To note about this clonotype: At one of its ends the junction is not consistent with the germline gene, which may arise from a read error. This rearrangement joins TRBV29-1 to TRBJ1-1; no clear D gene. Germline assignment: CDR1 SQVTM and CDR2 ANQGSEA. The CDR3 spans 13 residues. CDR3 sequence (DNA): TGCAGCCTTCTCAGCGGGAGAAGCACTGAAGCATTCTTT. Protein sequence: CSLLSGRSTEAFF. Together with reference TRBV29-1 and TRBJ1-1, the CDR3 gives the full variable domain: SAVISQKPSRDICQRGTSLTIQCQVDSQVTMMFWYRQQPGQSLTLIATANQGSEATYESGFVIDKFPISRPNLTFSTLTVSNMSPEDSSIYLCSLLSGRSTEAFFGQGTRLTVV.

This clonotype was detected once. At one boundary the junction diverges from the germline segment, which might be a read error. V usage is TRBV6-5 and J usage is TRBJ2-6, with a tentative D call TRBD2 (6 bases). From germline, CDR1 is MNHEY and CDR2 SVGAGI. The CDR3 contains 15 residues. The CDR3 nucleotides are TGCGCCAGCAGACTACGGGGGTTTGGGGTCAGCGTCCTGACTTTC. Protein product: CASRLRGFGVSVLTF.

Note on this clonotype: The CDR3 carries no conserved terminal phenylalanine or tryptophan, so it likely arises from a read error. The V gene is TRBV10-3, the J gene TRBJ2-5, with D uncertain. Germline V gives CDR1 ENHRY, CDR2 SYGVKD. This CDR3 spans 15 amino acids. Written as DNA, the CDR3 is TGCGCCATCAGTGAGTCGGCTGCCAGACAAGAGACCCAGTACCTC. Its translation is CAISESAARQETQYL.

As regards this clonotype: One end of the junction fails to match germline, which may point to a read error. The genes are TRBV11-2 and TRBJ2-5; D remains ambiguous. Germline values: CDR1 SGHAT, CDR2 FQNNGV. This CDR3 is 12 amino acids long. CDR3 in amino acids: CVNSLGLETQYF. The CDR3 DNA is TGTGTCAACAGCTTAGGGTTAGAGACACAGTACTTC. Based on the CDR3 plus reference TRBV11-2 and TRBJ2-5, the full variable domain is EAGVAQSPRYKIIEKRQSVAFWCNPISGHATLYWYQQILGQGPKLLIQFQNNGVVDDSQLPKDRFSAERLKGVDSTLKIQPAKLEDSAVYLCVNSLGLETQYFGPGTRLLVL.

In its sample, this clonotype was seen a few times. A junction end diverges from the germline sequence, so it may reflect a read error. J is TRBJ2-7 and V is TRBV7-9, with D tentatively TRBD2 (5 bases). Germline CDR1 and CDR2: SEHNR and FQNEAQ (reference sequence). The CDR3 totals 14 residues. CDR3 loop: CASSLALTGSEQYF. The CDR3 DNA is TGTGCCAGTAGCTTAGCGCTGACGGGGAGCGAGCAGTACTTC.